This entry concerns a single T cell receptor (beta chain). The sample belongs to a study of blood T cell repertoires in COVID-19. Turning to the study itself: Material from acute and convalescent COVID-19 was sourced from the United States, Italy and Spain. PBMCs, B-cell-depleted T cells, or T cells were the source of the cDNA or gDNA that made up the material.

In the source study's methods: For nucleated cells, counts were estimated from reference gene primer amplification. Assay: immunoSEQ multiplex PCR; the TCRdb copy retains only in-frame clones and omits some. The V and J calls and clone size are taken from that table; D and trimming were inferred from the DNA. In the table there are roughly 250,000 clones, roughly 88% of which are singletons. The sequenced sample consisted of peripheral blood. The clonotype was recovered from a woman aged 40 to 49 who had recovered from COVID-19.

The CDR3 nucleotides are TGCGCCAGCAGCCAAGACGAAAACAGGGGGAACAATGAGCAGTTCTTC. Translation gives CASSQDENRGNNEQFF. This chain links TRBV4-1 with TRBJ2-1; 8 nucleotides agree with TRBD1. This CDR3 is 16 amino acids long. Germline CDR1 is MGHRA and CDR2 is YSYEKL. Trimming took 0 bases from V and 5 from J; bases not matched to a gene: 6.